The clone carrying this T cell receptor (beta chain) was seen more than once but under ten times. The read ends 3 residues shy of where the CDR3 ends; the end is completed using the germline J gene. The CDR3 runs 16 residues. With V trimmed by 7 bases and J by 9 bases, 13 bases remained unmatched. The germline CDR1 and CDR2 sequences are SNHLY and FYNNEI. The protocol was immunoSEQ multiplex PCR, while the TCRdb copy is restricted to in-frame clones and leaves out a portion. Singletons are absent from the sample, which has 50,000 to 60,000 clones. Caucasian heritage predominated among both patients and controls. These data belong to a study of T cell clonality in common variable immunodeficiency.

The receptor was isolated from a person between 18 and 75 years old in good health. The V and J genes are TRBV2 and TRBJ1-6; 9 bases are shared with TRBD1. The source material was peripheral blood mononuclear cells. Incomplete CDR3 DNA: TGTGCCAGCATTCCTACCACAGGGGGCCAAGGTTCACCC. Translated: CASIPTTGGQGSP. Given in full, the CDR3 is CASIPTTGGQGSPLHF.